This is a list of T cell receptor beta chains from one sample in a study of patients and donors after allogeneic stem cell transplantation. MiXCR, run by TCRdb on the RT-PCR reads, gives a single entry per CDR3 protein. Among under 200,000 distinct CDR3 sequences listed, 24% were seen once. The specimen sequenced was blood, either unsorted or a sorted T cell fraction (not recorded which). The origin of the receptors is a human donor who was either an allogeneic HSCT recipient or a stem cell or donor lymphocyte infusion donor (not recorded which). It is not recorded whose cells these are; they may come from a transplant donor. CDR3s include the opening cysteine and the closing phenylalanine or tryptophan. The order of the fields is D gene, J gene, clone size, V gene, CDR3 protein, CDR3 DNA. A D gene is named only where the DNA matches it firmly. Size is omitted from some rows. Given values are once, few, many or a class for expanded clones.

TRBD1,TRBJ1-1,-,TRBV11-2,CASSFHRDRSFRTEAFF,TGTGCCAGCAGCTTCCATAGGGACAGGTCGTTCCGGACTGAAGCTTTCTTT
-,TRBJ2-1,few,TRBV20-1,CSASLGDEQFF,TGCAGTGCTAGTTTGGGGGATGAGCAGTTCTTC
-,TRBJ1-1,few,TRBV5-1,CASSLTGNLMNTEAFF,TGCGCCAGCAGCTTAACGGGAAACTTAATGAACACTGAAGCTTTCTTT
-,TRBJ2-1,-,TRBV12-3/TRBV12-4,CASSIARSYNEQFF,TGTGCCAGCAGTATAGCGAGGAGCTACAATGAGCAGTTCTTC
-,TRBJ1-5,-,TRBV4-3,CASSQDWGLENQPQHF,TGCGCCAGCAGCCAAGATTGGGGGTTGGAAAATCAGCCCCAGCATTTT
TRBD1,TRBJ2-7,few,TRBV29-1,CSVSERGLYEQYF,TGCAGCGTTTCAGAAAGGGGGCTCTACGAGCAGTACTTC
-,TRBJ2-7,-,TRBV20-1,CSARADDRGGYEQYF,TGCAGTGCTAGAGCAGATGATAGGGGAGGCTACGAGCAGTACTTC
-,TRBJ1-6,-,TRBV20-1,CSARDRGVSYNSPLHF,TGCAGTGCTAGAGATAGAGGGGTTTCCTATAATTCACCCCTCCACTTT
-,TRBJ2-7,-,TRBV12-3/TRBV12-4,CASSLPGLRATEQYF,TGTGCCAGCAGTTTACCCGGACTGAGGGCCACCGAGCAGTACTTC
TRBD1,TRBJ2-5,-,TRBV7-7,CASSRTGVQETQYF,TGTGCCAGCAGCCGAACAGGGGTCCAAGAGACCCAGTACTTC
-,TRBJ1-1,few,TRBV9,CASSGSGTEAFF,TGTGCCAGCAGCGGATCCGGGACAGAAGCTTTCTTT
-,TRBJ1-1,few,TRBV3-1,CASSPAGTPNTEAFF,TGTGCCAGCAGCCCAGCCGGGACACCGAACACTGAAGCTTTCTTT
-,TRBJ1-2,few,TRBV5-1,CASSGTTDYGYTF,TGCGCCAGCAGCGGAACGACAGACTATGGCTACACCTTC
TRBD1,TRBJ1-2,-,TRBV5-1,CASSFSGGHGYTF,TGCGCCAGCAGCTTCTCAGGGGGCCATGGCTACACCTTC
-,TRBJ2-7,-,TRBV7-9,CASSLNLVASYEQYF,TGTGCCAGCAGCTTAAATTTGGTGGCTTCCTACGAGCAGTACTTC
-,TRBJ1-3,-,TRBV12-3/TRBV12-4,CASSFGPLPSGGNTIYF,TGTGCCAGCAGTTTTGGACCTCTTCCCTCAGGTGGAAACACCATATATTTT
-,TRBJ1-4,many,TRBV7-2,CASSFWNEKLFF,TGTGCCAGCAGCTTCTGGAATGAAAAACTGTTTTTT
-,TRBJ2-3,-,TRBV24-1,CATSEEAEGADTQYF,TGTGCCACCAGTGAGGAGGCGGAGGGCGCAGATACGCAGTATTTT
-,TRBJ2-7,-,TRBV5-1,CASSSEVGYEQYF,TGCGCCAGCAGCTCAGAGGTGGGGTACGAGCAGTACTTC
TRBD1,TRBJ1-1,many,TRBV5-1,CASSARQGAYTEAFF,TGCGCCAGCAGCGCTCGACAGGGGGCATACACTGAAGCTTTCTTT
-,TRBJ2-2,-,TRBV2,CASSVDGRNTGELFF,TGTGCCAGCAGTGTCGACGGACGGAACACCGGGGAGCTGTTTTTT
-,TRBJ1-5,many,TRBV20-1,CSARDSRLGSNQPQHF,TGCAGTGCTAGGGACAGCCGGTTGGGTAGCAATCAGCCCCAGCATTTT
-,TRBJ2-3,-,TRBV7-9,CASSLPPDTQYF,TGTGCCAGCAGCTTACCACCAGATACGCAGTATTTT
TRBD2,TRBJ2-1,few,TRBV5-1,CASSLYSGDYNEQFF,TGCGCCAGCAGCTTGTACAGCGGGGACTACAATGAGCAGTTCTTC
-,TRBJ1-3,many,TRBV6-5,CARRPWGQGSGNTIYF,TGTGCCAGAAGACCCTGGGGGCAGGGCTCTGGAAACACCATATATTTT
-,TRBJ1-2,few,TRBV4-1,CASSQARSQDYYGYTF,TGCGCCAGCAGCCAAGCGAGATCTCAGGATTACTATGGCTACACCTTC
TRBD1,TRBJ1-5,-,TRBV12-3/TRBV12-4,CASSSSSRDRVHQPQHF,TGTGCCAGCAGTTCGTCCTCCCGGGACAGGGTGCATCAGCCCCAGCATTTT
TRBD1,TRBJ2-5,-,TRBV29-1,CSAGTGTGQETQYF,TGCAGCGCCGGAACCGGGACAGGCCAAGAGACCCAGTACTTC
TRBD1,TRBJ1-1,few,TRBV20-1,CSARRGQGLPEAFF,TGCAGTGCTAGAAGGGGACAGGGGTTGCCTGAAGCTTTCTTT
TRBD2,TRBJ2-1,-,TRBV6-5,CASGAGRVPYNEQFF,TGTGCCAGCGGGGCGGGGAGGGTACCCTACAATGAGCAGTTCTTC
-,TRBJ2-1,-,TRBV20-1,CSAPQIWRQFF,TGCAGTGCCCCCCAAATTTGGCGCCAGTTCTTC
TRBD1,TRBJ2-2,-,TRBV12-3/TRBV12-4,CASSGGQVSTGELFF,TGTGCCAGCAGTGGGGGACAGGTTTCCACCGGGGAGCTGTTTTTT
-,TRBJ1-1,-,TRBV5-1,CASSRTFKGLGTEAFF,TGCGCCAGCAGCCGGACCTTTAAGGGGCTGGGCACTGAAGCTTTCTTT
-,TRBJ1-5,-,TRBV20-1,CSARDSRNNQPQHF,TGCAGTGCTAGAGATTCCAGGAACAATCAGCCCCAGCATTTT
-,TRBJ2-7,-,TRBV21-1,CASSKARWYRQLSYEQYF,TGTGCCAGCAGCAAAGCGAGGTGGTACAGGCAACTCTCCTACGAGCAGTACTTC
-,TRBJ2-3,-,TRBV28,CASSLDRATLTDTQYF,TGTGCCAGCAGTTTAGATCGAGCGACACTCACAGATACGCAGTATTTT
-,TRBJ2-3,few,TRBV6-2/TRBV6-3,CASSYSTGWRADTQYF,TGTGCCAGCAGTTACTCGACCGGTTGGAGAGCAGATACGCAGTATTTT
-,TRBJ1-4,few,TRBV20-1,CSARNHREIKLFF,TGCAGTGCTAGAAATCACAGGGAGATAAAACTGTTTTTT
-,TRBJ1-5,few,TRBV24-1,CATMGRIDQPQHF,TGTGCCACCATGGGACGGATTGATCAGCCCCAGCATTTT
-,TRBJ1-3,many,TRBV6-6,CASSILSGNTIYF,TGTGCCAGCAGTATACTCAGTGGAAACACCATATATTTT
TRBD1,TRBJ1-4,-,TRBV5-1,CASSSSGTGNEELFF,TGCGCCAGCAGCTCTTCCGGGACAGGGAATGAAGAACTGTTTTTT
-,TRBJ1-2,few,TRBV20-1,CSASRLYGYTF,TGCAGTGCTAGTAGGCTCTATGGCTACACCTTC
-,TRBJ2-3,-,TRBV6-6,CASSYRKSGSTDTQYF,TGTGCCAGCAGCTACCGGAAGAGCGGCAGCACAGATACGCAGTATTTT